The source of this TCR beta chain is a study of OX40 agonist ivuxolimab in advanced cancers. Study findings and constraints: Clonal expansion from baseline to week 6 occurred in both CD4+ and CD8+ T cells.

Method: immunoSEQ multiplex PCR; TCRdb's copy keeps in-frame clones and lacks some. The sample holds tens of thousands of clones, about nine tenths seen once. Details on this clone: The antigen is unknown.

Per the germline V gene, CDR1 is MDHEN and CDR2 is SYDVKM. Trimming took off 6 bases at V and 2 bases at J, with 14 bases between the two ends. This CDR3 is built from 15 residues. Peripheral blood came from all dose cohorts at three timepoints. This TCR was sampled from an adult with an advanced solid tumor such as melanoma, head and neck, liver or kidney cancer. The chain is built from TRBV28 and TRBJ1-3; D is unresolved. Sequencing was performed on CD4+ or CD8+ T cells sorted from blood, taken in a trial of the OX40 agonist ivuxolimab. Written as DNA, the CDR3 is TGTGCCAGCAGCTTCGTACCGGGGACTGGAAACACCATATATTTT. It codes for CASSFVPGTGNTIYF.